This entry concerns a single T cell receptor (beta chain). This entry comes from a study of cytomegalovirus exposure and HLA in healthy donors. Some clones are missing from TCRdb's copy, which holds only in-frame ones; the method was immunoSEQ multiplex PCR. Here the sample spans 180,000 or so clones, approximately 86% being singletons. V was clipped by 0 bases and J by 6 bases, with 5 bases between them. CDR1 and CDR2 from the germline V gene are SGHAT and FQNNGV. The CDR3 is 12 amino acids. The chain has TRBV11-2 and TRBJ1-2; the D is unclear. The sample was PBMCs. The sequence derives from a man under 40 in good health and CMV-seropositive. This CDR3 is CASSLEGDGYTF. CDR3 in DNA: TGTGCCAGCAGCTTAGAGGGAGATGGCTACACCTTC.